The rows below give T cell receptor beta chains drawn from one sample of a study of blood T cell repertoires in COVID-19. Clones were read by immunoSEQ multiplex PCR, and TCRdb kept only the in-frame ones, dropping some. The data contain 90,000 to 150,000 clones, 77% of them singletons. The sequenced material came from peripheral blood. All receptors derive from a human donor in a cohort sampled during active COVID-19. CDR3s include the opening cysteine and the closing phenylalanine or tryptophan. A D gene is named only where the DNA matches it firmly. A clone size is listed for some rows: how often the clone was seen (once, few, many), or a class if it is expanded.

V gene	clone size	CDR3 length	J gene	D gene	CDR3 protein	CDR3 DNA
TRBV11-2	-	14	TRBJ1-3	-	CASSLAGSGNTIYF	TGTGCCAGCAGCTTAGCAGGCTCTGGAAACACCATATATTTT
TRBV9	-	15	TRBJ1-2	-	CASSQSGGAGYGYTF	TGTGCCAGCAGCCAATCTGGGGGGGCGGGATATGGCTACACCTTC
TRBV5-4	-	15	TRBJ1-2	-	CASSLSFPRAGGYTF	TGTGCCAGCAGCTTGTCTTTCCCACGGGCGGGTGGCTACACCTTC
TRBV15	-	16	TRBJ1-1	TRBD1	CATSRPPDRGFTEAFF	TGTGCCACCAGCAGACCTCCGGACAGGGGTTTTACTGAAGCTTTCTTT
TRBV5-8	-	11	TRBJ1-1	-	CASRRNTEAFF	TGTGCCAGCAGGAGGAACACTGAAGCTTTCTTT
TRBV28	once	14	TRBJ2-7	TRBD1	CASRTGTGDYEQYF	TGTGCCAGCAGGACCGGGACAGGGGACTACGAGCAGTACTTC
TRBV11-3	-	13	TRBJ2-7	-	CASSCPGCEEQYF	TGTGCCAGCAGCTGCCCAGGGTGCGAAGAGCAGTACTTC
TRBV6-1	-	16	TRBJ2-7	TRBD1	CASSGRGQVSFYEQYF	TGTGCCAGCAGTGGGAGGGGACAGGTCAGCTTCTACGAGCAGTACTTC
TRBV27	-	13	TRBJ2-7	TRBD1	CASSTGANYEQYF	TGTGCCAGCAGCACAGGGGCAAACTACGAGCAGTACTTC
TRBV11-1	few	16	TRBJ2-7	TRBD2	CASSSWQAGNSYEQYF	TGTGCCAGCAGCTCCTGGCAAGCGGGGAACTCCTACGAGCAGTACTTC
TRBV6-6	-	16	TRBJ1-4	TRBD1	CASSYGQGAPNEKLFF	TGTGCCAGCAGTTACGGTCAGGGGGCTCCTAATGAAAAACTGTTTTTT
TRBV30	-	13	TRBJ1-2	-	CAWKYSGLYGYTF	TGTGCCTGGAAGTATTCGGGACTCTATGGCTACACCTTC
TRBV18	once	14	TRBJ2-7	-	CASSPRQVGYEQYF	TGTGCCAGCTCACCCCGACAGGTAGGCTACGAGCAGTACTTC
TRBV29-1	-	12	TRBJ1-1	-	CSVERGDTEAFF	TGCAGCGTTGAACGTGGAGACACTGAAGCTTTCTTT
TRBV5-1	-	16	TRBJ2-7	TRBD2	CASRPEASGYSYEQYF	TGCGCCAGCAGGCCCGAGGCTAGCGGATACTCCTACGAGCAGTACTTC
TRBV10-3	-	13	TRBJ1-2	-	CAISDDKGYGYTF	TGTGCCATCAGTGATGACAAAGGCTATGGCTACACCTTC
TRBV5-1	-	16	TRBJ2-2	-	CASSLDTVANTGELFF	TGCGCCAGCAGCTTGGACACAGTCGCGAACACCGGGGAGCTGTTTTTT
TRBV7-8	-	18	TRBJ2-6	-	CASSPLGGGRSGANVLTF	TGTGCCAGCAGCCCCCTCGGGGGAGGTAGGAGTGGGGCCAACGTCCTGACTTTC
TRBV18	-	16	TRBJ2-2	TRBD2	CASSPPPGRATGELFF	TGTGCCAGCTCACCACCGCCAGGGAGGGCCACCGGGGAGCTGTTTTTT
TRBV3-1/TRBV3-2	-	16	TRBJ1-6	TRBD1	CASSHADRGGNSPLHF	TGTGCCAGCAGCCATGCAGACAGGGGAGGTAATTCACCCCTCCACTTT
TRBV5-6	-	19	TRBJ1-5	-	CASSLAVGEGPGGNQPQHF	TGTGCCAGCAGCTTGGCCGTCGGGGAAGGCCCAGGGGGCAATCAGCCCCAGCATTTT
TRBV6-5	few	13	TRBJ2-7	TRBD1	CASIGQGVYEQYF	TGTGCCAGCATTGGACAGGGTGTCTACGAGCAGTACTTC
TRBV27	medium-sized	16	TRBJ2-7	TRBD2	CASSLRLAGSSYEQYF	TGTGCCAGCAGTCTGCGACTAGCGGGATCCTCCTACGAGCAGTACTTC